This paragraph covers one TCR beta chain sequence. Its antigen remains unidentified. The CDR3 consists of 13 residues. Germline loops: CDR1 SGHAT, CDR2 FQNNGV. The V gene lost 3 bases and the J gene lost 10 bases, with 13 bases spanning the gap. The entry originates in a study of cytomegalovirus exposure and HLA in healthy donors. Study-wide points: Accounts indicate the classifier identified cytomegalovirus status with strong specificity and sensitivity. The authors enumerated 180 or so TCR beta chains as linked to cytomegalovirus. A later analysis linked around 17,000 TCR beta sequences to HLA alleles at 0.05 false discovery rate.

The PCR had 60 Vbeta and 13 Jbeta primers. Method: immunoSEQ multiplex PCR; TCRdb's copy keeps in-frame clones and lacks some. The sample has about 100,000 clones, around 80% seen once. The sequence was collected from a man aged 30 to 39 in good health and CMV-seronegative. Sequenced sample: PBMCs. The gene calls are TRBV11-2 and TRBJ1-5; no reliable D call. The CDR3 DNA reads as TGTGCCAGCAGCTTCACCCGGGATCGACCCCAGCATTTT. As protein: CASSFTRDRPQHF.